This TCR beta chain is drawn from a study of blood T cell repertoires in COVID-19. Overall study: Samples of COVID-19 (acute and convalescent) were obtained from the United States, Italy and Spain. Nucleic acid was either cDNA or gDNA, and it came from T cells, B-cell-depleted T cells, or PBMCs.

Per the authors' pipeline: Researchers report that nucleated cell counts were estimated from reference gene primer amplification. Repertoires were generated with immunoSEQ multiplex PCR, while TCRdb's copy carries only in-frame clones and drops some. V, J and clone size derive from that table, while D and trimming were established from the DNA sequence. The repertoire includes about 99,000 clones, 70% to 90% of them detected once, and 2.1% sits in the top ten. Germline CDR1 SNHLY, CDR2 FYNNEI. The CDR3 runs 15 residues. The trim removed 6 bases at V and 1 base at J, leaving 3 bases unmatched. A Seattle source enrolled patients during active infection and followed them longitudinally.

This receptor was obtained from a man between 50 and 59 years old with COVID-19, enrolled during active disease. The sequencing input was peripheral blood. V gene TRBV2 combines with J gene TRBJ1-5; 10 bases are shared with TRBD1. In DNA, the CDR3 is TGTGCCAGCAGCCCGGACAGGGGGAGCAATCAGCCCCAGCATTTT. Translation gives CASSPDRGSNQPQHF.